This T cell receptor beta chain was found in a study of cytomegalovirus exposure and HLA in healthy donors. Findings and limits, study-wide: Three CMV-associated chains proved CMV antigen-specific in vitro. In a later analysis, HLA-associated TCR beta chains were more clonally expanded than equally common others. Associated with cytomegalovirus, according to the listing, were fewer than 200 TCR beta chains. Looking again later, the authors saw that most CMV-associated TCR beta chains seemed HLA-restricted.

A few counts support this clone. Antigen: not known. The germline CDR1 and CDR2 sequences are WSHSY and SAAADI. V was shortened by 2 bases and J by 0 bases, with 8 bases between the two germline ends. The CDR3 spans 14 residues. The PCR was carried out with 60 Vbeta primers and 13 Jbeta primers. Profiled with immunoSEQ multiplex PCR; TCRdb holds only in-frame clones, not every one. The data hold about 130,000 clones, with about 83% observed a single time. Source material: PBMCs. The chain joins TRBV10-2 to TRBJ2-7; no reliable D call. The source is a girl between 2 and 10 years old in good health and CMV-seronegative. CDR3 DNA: TGCGCCAGCAGTGAGACCCCGAGCTCCTACGAGCAGTACTTC. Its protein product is CASSETPSSYEQYF.